At least ten counts were recorded for the clone carrying this T cell receptor beta chain. The TCR beta CDR3 regions underwent amplification from RNA transcripts. An initial RT-PCR round employing HTBI primers preceded a second-round multiplex PCR. MiXCR, applied by TCRdb to the multiplex PCR reads, yields one record per CDR3 protein. The sample has roughly 300,000 distinct CDR3 sequences, about 17% seen once. The sample originates from a study of Graves' ophthalmopathy and Graves' hyperthyroidism. CDR1 is SQVTM, CDR2 ANQGSEA, per germline. The V and J ends lost 2 bases and 4 bases respectively, with 11 bases between them. The CDR3 is 13 residues long. The starting material, approximately 10 ml of fresh peripheral blood, provided the PBMCs.

Sequencing was carried out using peripheral blood. The rearrangement joins TRBV29-1 to TRBJ2-5, with D possibly TRBD1 on 5 matching bases. The sequence derives from an adult man with Graves' ophthalmopathy. The CDR3: CSVEQGGRETQYF. The DNA of the CDR3 is TGCAGCGTTGAACAGGGTGGGCGAGAGACCCAGTACTTC.